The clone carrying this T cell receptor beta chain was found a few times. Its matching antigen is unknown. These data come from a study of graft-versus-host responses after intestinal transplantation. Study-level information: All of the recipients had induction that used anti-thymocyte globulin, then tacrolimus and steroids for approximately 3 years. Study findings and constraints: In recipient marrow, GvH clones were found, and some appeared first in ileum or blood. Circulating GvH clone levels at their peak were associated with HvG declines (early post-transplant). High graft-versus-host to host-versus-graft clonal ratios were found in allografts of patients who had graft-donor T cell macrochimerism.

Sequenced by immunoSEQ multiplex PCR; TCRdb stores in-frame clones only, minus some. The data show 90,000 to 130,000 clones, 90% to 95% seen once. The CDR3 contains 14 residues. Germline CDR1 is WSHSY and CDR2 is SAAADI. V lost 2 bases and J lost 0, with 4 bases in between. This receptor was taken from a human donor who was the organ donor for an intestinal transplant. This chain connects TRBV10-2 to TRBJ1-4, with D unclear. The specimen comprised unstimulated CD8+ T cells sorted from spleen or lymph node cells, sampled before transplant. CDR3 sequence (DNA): TGCGCCAGCAGTGAGACAGCAACTAATGAAAAACTGTTTTTT. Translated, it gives CASSETATNEKLFF.